This TCR beta chain comes out of a study of cytomegalovirus exposure and HLA in healthy donors. Whole-study context: Both the 120 validation repertoires and the approximately 700 first-cohort repertoires used the same platform, as reported by a later analysis.

Germline V CDR1 and CDR2: MGHRA, YSYEKL. The CDR3 contains 13 residues. V was trimmed by 3 bases and J by 8 bases, leaving 11 bases between them. A note on this clone: Its antigen is unknown.

Study-wide results and limits: There were some public TCRs occurring in many donors, but most TCR sequences were rare. Clusters of TCRs from the first cohort tended to co-occur in the 110 or so validation repertoires (as a later analysis found).

Only in-frame clones appear in the TCRdb table, and some are missing; sequencing was by immunoSEQ multiplex PCR. The table includes under 400,000 clones, around 90% detected once. The sample comprised PBMCs. The clonotype originates from a man aged 25-45 years in good health and CMV-seronegative. V is TRBV4-1 and J is TRBJ1-5; D gene ambiguous. The CDR3 reads CASSQVAREPQHF. The CDR3 nucleotides are TGCGCCAGCAGCCAGGTTGCTCGGGAGCCCCAGCATTTT.